Described below is a single T cell receptor (beta chain) sequence and its context. This specimen belongs to a study of T cell responses to AZD1222 COVID-19 vaccine. Germline CDR1 is LGHDT and CDR2 is YNNKEL (reference sequence). V lost 5 bases, J lost 5 bases, and 14 bases lay in between. The CDR3 runs 14 residues. Clones were read by immunoSEQ multiplex PCR, and TCRdb kept only the in-frame ones, dropping some. The table records approximately 150,000 clones, more than 80% of them present only once. The material was peripheral blood, obtained on day 0 of AZD1222 vaccination. The TCR comes from an adult in good health. This rearrangement joins TRBV3-1 (or the pseudogene TRBV3-2) to TRBJ2-3, with D tentatively TRBD2 (5 bases). The CDR3 sequence is CASSTTLGLDTQYF. The CDR3, as DNA: TGTGCCAGCAGCACTACCCTCGGACTAGATACGCAGTATTTT.